This passage covers 14 T cell receptor beta chains from one sample sequenced in a study of blood T cell repertoires in COVID-19. Here immunoSEQ multiplex PCR was the method, and the copy in TCRdb shows in-frame clones only, minus some. The repertoire has approximately 91,000 clones, roughly three quarters of them found once; the top ten carry 9.8%. Sequences were obtained from peripheral blood. The receptors were gathered from an elderly woman with acute or convalescent COVID-19.

The chain carries TRBV7-3 and TRBJ2-3; TRBD1 matches 10 bases. The germline V gene has CDR1 SGHTA and CDR2 FQGTGA. The length of the CDR3 is 15 residues. The trim removed 5 bases at V and 4 bases at J, leaving 6 bases unmatched. The CDR3 DNA is TGTGCCAGCAGCCCCGGGACAGGGGCCCCAGATACGCAGTATTTT. Translating it yields CASSPGTGAPDTQYF.

This clone was recorded a few times. The J gene is TRBJ2-3, the V gene TRBV15; D is perhaps TRBD2 (5 bases). Trimming shortened V by 4 bases and J by 3 bases, and 11 bases separated the two germline ends. Germline V lookup: CDR1 LNHNV, CDR2 YYDKDF (reference sequence). This CDR3 is 14 amino acids long. The chain's CDR3 is CATSTRLRTDTQYF. The CDR3 nucleotides are TGTGCCACCAGCACGAGACTACGAACAGATACGCAGTATTTT.

The V gene is TRBV7-8, the J gene TRBJ1-2; the match to TRBD1 covers 7 bases. The V and J ends lost 6 bases and 6 bases, in that order; junction bases with no gene match: 7. Germline V CDR1 and CDR2: SGHVS, FQNEAQ. This CDR3 has 13 amino acids. The CDR3 nucleotides are TGTGCCAGCAGTCCTGGGACAGCCGATGGCTACACCTTC. Translated, it gives CASSPGTADGYTF.

The V call is TRBV19, the J call TRBJ1-3, with a tentative D call TRBD1 (5 bases). Between the trimmed V and J ends, which lost 6 bases and 8 bases, there was a span of 14 bases. CDR3 length: 13 residues. The germline V gene has CDR1 LNHDA and CDR2 SQIVND (reference sequence). The CDR3 loop is CASRRTPGDTIYF. The CDR3, as DNA: TGTGCCAGTAGACGGACACCAGGAGACACCATATATTTT.

The chain employs TRBV28 and TRBJ1-5; D not certain. From germline, CDR1 is MDHEN and CDR2 SYDVKM. V was shortened by 8 bases and J by 0 bases, with 14 bases between the two germline ends. There are 15 residues in the CDR3. The CDR3 is CASRGRPDSNQPQHF. CDR3 in DNA: TGTGCCAGCCGTGGTCGTCCAGATAGCAATCAGCCCCAGCATTTT.

The gene calls are TRBV7-6 and TRBJ1-2; D is possibly TRBD1 (5 bases). Trimming took 5 bases from V and 0 from J, leaving 16 bases between them. The CDR3 sequence is 16 residues long. Germline CDR1 is SGHVS and CDR2 is FNYEAQ. The CDR3 nucleotides read TGTGCCAGCAGCCCCTTAACAGGCGGAGCTAACTATGGCTACACCTTC. Its protein product is CASSPLTGGANYGYTF.

There are a few counts of this clone. The V and J genes are TRBV2 and TRBJ1-1; no definite D call. This CDR3 is built from 13 residues. Germline V gene data show CDR1 as SNHLY and CDR2 as FYNNEI. Trimming cost V 4 bases and J 0 bases, with 6 bases left between them. CDR3 region: CASSVQMNTEAFF. The CDR3 DNA sequence: TGTGCCAGCAGTGTCCAGATGAACACTGAAGCTTTCTTT.

The chain joins TRBV21-1 to TRBJ2-5; TRBD1 is the table's D call and was not checked against the DNA. TRBV21-1 is termed a pseudogene. This CDR3 region has 14 residues. The CDR3 is CASRGQGLWETQYF. The CDR3 DNA reads as TGTGCCAGCAGGGGACAGGGGTTGTGGGAGACCCAGTACTTC.

The chain carries TRBV19 and TRBJ2-3; D is unclear. The CDR3 covers 12 residues. CDR1 is LNHDA, CDR2 SQIVND, per germline (reference sequence). V lost 3 bases and J lost 4, with 5 bases in between. The chain's CDR3 is CASSMRSDTQYF. In nucleotides, the CDR3 is TGTGCCAGTAGTATGAGGTCAGATACGCAGTATTTT.

The chain is built from TRBV6-5 and TRBJ1-1; D call uncertain. From germline, CDR1 is MNHEY and CDR2 SVGAGI. Between the trimmed V and J ends, which lost 0 bases and 0 bases, there was a span of 8 bases. This CDR3 comprises 15 residues. The CDR3 loop is CASSYSWQMNTEAFF. CDR3 coding DNA: TGTGCCAGCAGTTACTCCTGGCAAATGAACACTGAAGCTTTCTTT.

The chain employs TRBV9 and TRBJ2-1; 10 bases map to TRBD2. The CDR3 covers 17 residues. In germline, CDR1 is SGDLS, CDR2 YYNGEE. Losses at the gene ends were 4 bases for V and 6 bases for J; bases not matched to a gene: 13. The CDR3, as DNA: TGTGCCAGCAGCCCTCGCCCCGGGAGCGGGAGGGCCAATGAGCAGTTCTTC. This sequence encodes CASSPRPGSGRANEQFF.

This clone was recorded a few times. The chain joins TRBV19 to TRBJ2-7; D possibly corresponds to TRBD1 (5 bases). Looked up from germline, CDR1 is LNHDA and CDR2 is SQIVND (reference sequence). Trimming shortened V by 10 bases and J by 3 bases, and 16 bases separated the two germline ends. The length of the CDR3 is 13 residues. CDR3 nucleotide sequence: TGTGCCACCCAAGGCCCAGGGTACTACGAGCAGTACTTC. Translated, it gives CATQGPGYYEQYF.

This chain links TRBV18 with TRBJ2-2; 14 nucleotides line up with TRBD2. V lost 3 bases to trimming and J lost 2 bases; unmatched junction nucleotides: 5. CDR3 length: 18 amino acids. CDR1 is KGHSH and CDR2 is LQKENI in the germline V gene. CDR3 sequence: CASSPFGTSGGNTGELFF. The CDR3 bases are TGTGCCAGCTCACCTTTCGGGACTAGCGGGGGAAACACCGGGGAGCTGTTTTTT. Combining the CDR3 with reference TRBV18 and TRBJ2-2 gives the whole variable domain NAGVMQNPRHLVRRRGQEARLRCSPMKGHSHVYWYRQLPEEGLKFMVYLQKENIIDESGMPKERFSAEFPKEGPSILRIQQVVRGDSAAYFCASSPFGTSGGNTGELFFGEGSRLTVL.

CDR3 coding DNA: TGCGCCAGCAGCCCACAGGGCACCTATAATTCACCCCTCCACTTT. Protein: CASSPQGTYNSPLHF. The chain has TRBV4-3 and TRBJ1-6; tentative D call: TRBD1 (6 bases). Germline CDR1 and CDR2: LGHNA and YSLEER. The CDR3 has 15 residues. Trimming removed 4 bases at V and 2 bases at J, with 9 bases between.